Each of the 13 T cell receptor beta chains below was sequenced from the same sample in a study of blood T cell repertoires in COVID-19. Produced via immunoSEQ multiplex PCR; TCRdb's table is partial and in-frame only. Of 95,000 to 150,000 clones in the sample, 70% to 85% were seen once. Sample: peripheral blood. These receptors all stem from an older woman with acute or convalescent COVID-19.

This clone was found a few times. As DNA, the CDR3 is TGCACCAAGACAGGACCTAATCAGCCCCAGCATTTT. It specifies CTKTGPNQPQHF. This chain links TRBV1 with TRBJ1-5; the D call TRBD1 from the table was never checked on the DNA. TRBV1 is marked as a pseudogene. This CDR3 has 12 residues.

With respect to this clone: Its ends do not fully match the called genes, so a read error is possible. J is TRBJ1-2 and V is TRBV5-6; D unresolved. The CDR3 is 15 amino acids. Looked up from germline, CDR1 is SGHDT and CDR2 is YYEEEE. CDR3 coding DNA: TGTGCCAGCACCTTGGTCATGACAACCGAAGGTGGCTACACCTTC. It encodes CASTLVMTTEGGYTF.

The chain employs TRBV7-2 and TRBJ1-1; D remains ambiguous. This CDR3 spans 13 amino acids. The V end was cut by 1 base, the J end by 6 bases, with 9 bases between. Germline lookup yields CDR1 SGHTA and CDR2 FQGNSA. Written as DNA, the CDR3 is TGTGCCAGCAGCTTAGTTGAGGGCTCTGAAGCTTTCTTT. Translating gives CASSLVEGSEAFF.

This clone was picked up a small number of times. The chain combines TRBV19 with TRBJ1-1; a possible D gene is TRBD1 (5 bases). CDR3 length equals 16 residues. V was cut by 9 bases and J by 4 bases, with 24 bases left in between. Germline lookup yields CDR1 LNHDA and CDR2 SQIVND (reference sequence). As DNA, the CDR3 is TGTGCCAGCGTGAAGGCAGGGATGGGAACGGGCACTGAAGCTTTCTTT. It specifies CASVKAGMGTGTEAFF.

The chain recombines TRBV7-8 with TRBJ1-3; TRBD1 is a possible D gene (6 bases). CDR1 SGHVS and CDR2 FQNEAQ come from the germline V gene. The CDR3 is made up of 17 amino acids. V lost 1 base and J lost 0, with 13 bases in between. The CDR3 sequence: CASSLVRGGVSGNTIYF. Written as DNA, the CDR3 is TGTGCCAGCAGCTTAGTTAGGGGGGGGGTCTCTGGAAACACCATATATTTT.

V and J are TRBV4-3 and TRBJ1-2; no clear D gene. The V and J ends lost 3 bases and 2 bases respectively, with 10 bases between them. CDR1 is LGHNA, CDR2 YSLEER, per germline. The CDR3 has 14 amino acids. The CDR3 DNA follows: TGCGCCAGCAGCCACCCGTCGGGGAACTATGGCTACACCTTC. Its protein is CASSHPSGNYGYTF.

V is TRBV9 and J is TRBJ1-3; D unclear. The V gene's germline CDR1 is SGDLS and CDR2 YYNGEE. This CDR3 contains 14 residues. V was cut by 0 bases and J by 0 bases, with 4 bases left in between. The CDR3 DNA sequence: TGTGCCAGCAGCGTAGACTTCTCTGGAAACACCATATATTTT. It encodes CASSVDFSGNTIYF.

The V call is TRBV19, the J call TRBJ1-3; 7 positions agree with TRBD1. CDR1 LNHDA and CDR2 SQIVND come from the germline V gene (reference sequence). CDR3 size: 14 residues. The J segment lost 3 bases and the V segment lost 3 bases, leaving 2 bases of the junction unmatched. The CDR3 protein is CASSMNRGGNTIYF. CDR3 coding DNA: TGTGCCAGTAGTATGAACAGGGGTGGAAACACCATATATTTT.

This clone was counted only a few times. The V call is TRBV5-1, the J call TRBJ1-1, with TRBD1 identical over 7 bases. The J segment lost 10 bases and the V segment lost 7 bases, leaving 7 bases of the junction unmatched. The CDR3 consists of 11 residues. The germline V gene encodes CDR1 SGHRS and CDR2 YFSETQ. The CDR3 protein is CASRLQGRAFF. DNA for the CDR3: TGCGCCAGCCGTCTACAGGGGAGAGCTTTCTTT.

This rearrangement joins TRBV11-2 to TRBJ2-5; D is possibly TRBD2 (6 bases). V was trimmed by 7 bases and J by 4 bases, leaving 13 bases between them. The CDR3 totals 13 residues. Germline V CDR1 and CDR2: SGHAT, FQNNGV. CDR3 residues: CASTPAGLETQYF. CDR3 in DNA: TGTGCCAGCACCCCGGCGGGGTTAGAGACCCAGTACTTC.

The chain has TRBV11-3 and TRBJ1-4; 8 nucleotides align to TRBD1. Germline V gene data show CDR1 as SGHNT and CDR2 as YENEEA. This CDR3 is 12 amino acids long. V lost 8 bases, J lost 7 bases, and 3 bases stayed unmatched. The CDR3 coding sequence is TGTGCCAGCCGGGGGACAGGTGAAAAACTGTTTTTT. Translating it yields CASRGTGEKLFF.

The CDR3 reads CASSLRTGDQPQHF. The CDR3 region has the DNA TGTGCCAGCAGCTTGCGGACAGGGGACCAGCCCCAGCATTTT. The chain uses TRBV5-8 and TRBJ1-5, with 9 bases aligning to TRBD1. V lost 1 base to trimming and J lost 7 bases; unmatched junction nucleotides: 3. Germline lookup yields CDR1 SGHTS and CDR2 YDEGEE. This CDR3 contains 14 residues.

The V gene is TRBV10-3, the J gene TRBJ1-1, with D possibly being TRBD1 (6 bases). The V gene lost 5 bases and the J gene lost 7 bases, with 14 bases spanning the gap. This CDR3 region has 13 residues. Per the germline V gene, CDR1 is ENHRY and CDR2 is SYGVKD. The CDR3 reads CAISSGVADEAFF. The CDR3 DNA follows: TGTGCCATCAGTTCAGGGGTGGCGGATGAAGCTTTCTTT.